These T cell receptor beta chains were read from a single sample in a study of blood T cell repertoires in COVID-19. Profiling relied on immunoSEQ multiplex PCR, and the TCRdb table lists in-frame clones only, not all of them. The repertoire holds under 150,000 clones, with around four fifths as singletons. Sequenced: peripheral blood. The receptors originated from an elderly man with acute or convalescent COVID-19. CDR3s include the opening cysteine and the closing phenylalanine or tryptophan. D genes are given only for firm matches. Size is omitted from some rows. Given values are once, few, many or a class for expanded clones.

size	D	V	J	DNA	CDR3
once	.	TRBV6-5	TRBJ1-2	TGTGCCAGCAGTTACTCGAATAGGGGGATAAACTATGGCTACACCTTC	CASSYSNRGINYGYTF
.	.	TRBV6-1	TRBJ2-5	TGTGCCAGCAGTGAAGCGCTAGGGGCTCAGTACTTC	CASSEALGAQYF
.	TRBD1	TRBV6-5	TRBJ2-7	TGTGCCAGCAGTTACTCGATGGCGACAGGGCGCTACGAGCAGTACTTC	CASSYSMATGRYEQYF
.	.	TRBV2	TRBJ1-2	TGTGCCAGCAGTGAAAGGCGCTTTGGAGGGGTGGAACCCAAACGCTATGGCTACACCTTC	CASSERRFGGVEPKRYGYTF
once	TRBD2	TRBV9	TRBJ2-3	TGTGCCAGCAGCGTAGGCCCGGGAGGGACAGATACGCAGTATTTT	CASSVGPGGTDTQYF
.	.	TRBV6-2/TRBV6-3	TRBJ2-7	TGTGCCAGCAGTACCCCCAGGGATACCTACGAGCAGTACTTC	CASSTPRDTYEQYF
.	.	TRBV11-2	TRBJ1-3	TGTGCCAGCAGCTTAGCAGGGAACAGGAACACCATATATTTT	CASSLAGNRNTIYF
.	TRBD1	TRBV18	TRBJ1-2	TGTGCCAGCTCACCCGTAGGACAGGGATCGCAGTCTGGAGGCTACACCTTC	CASSPVGQGSQSGGYTF
few	.	TRBV5-1	TRBJ1-2	TGCGCCAGCAGCCCTCGGACCGTTACGGGGGGCTACACCTTC	CASSPRTVTGGYTF
many	.	TRBV2	TRBJ1-2	TGTGCCAGCAGTGTGCGAGACTACTATGGCTACACCTTC	CASSVRDYYGYTF
.	TRBD2	TRBV6-5	TRBJ2-4	TGTGCCAGCAGGTCTAGCGGGGGGACAACGGGCATTCAGTACTTC	CASRSSGGTTGIQYF
once	TRBD1	TRBV5-1	TRBJ2-5	TGCGCCAGCAGCTTACCTACGGGACAGCTAGGGAAAGAGACCCAGTACTTC	CASSLPTGQLGKETQYF
.	.	TRBV7-2	TRBJ2-6	TGTGCCAGCAGCTTTCAAAGCTACCCCTCTGGGGCCAACGTCCTGACTTTC	CASSFQSYPSGANVLTF
.	TRBD1	TRBV16	TRBJ2-7	TGTGCCAGCAGCCAAAAGGGGTTCCAACTCCGAGGGGACAGTATCGAGCAGTACTTC	CASSQKGFQLRGDSIEQYF
.	TRBD1	TRBV5-4	TRBJ2-7	TGTGCCAGCAGCTTGGCCGGGGCAGGGGGCTACTACGAGCAGTACTTC	CASSLAGAGGYYEQYF
.	TRBD1	TRBV30	TRBJ1-1	TGTGCCTGGAGTAGGGGGACAGCAAACACTGAAGCTTTCTTT	CAWSRGTANTEAFF
.	.	TRBV2	TRBJ1-3	TGTGCCAGCAGTGAAGGGTTTGGAGGTGGAAACACCATATATTTT	CASSEGFGGGNTIYF
.	.	TRBV20-1	TRBJ1-1	TGCAGTGCTAGTCGATCCGGACAGAACACTGAAGCTTTCTTT	CSASRSGQNTEAFF
.	.	TRBV7-2	TRBJ1-1	TGTGCCAGCAGCTCGACCGGGTCACCCACTGAAGCTTTCTTT	CASSSTGSPTEAFF
few	.	TRBV12-3/TRBV12-4	TRBJ2-1	TGTGCCAGCAGTCGACAGGACTACAATGAGCAGTTCTTC	CASSRQDYNEQFF
.	.	TRBV3-1/TRBV3-2	TRBJ2-3	TGTGCCAGCAGGGCCGCTAGCACAGATACGCAGTATTTT	CASRAASTDTQYF
.	.	TRBV19	TRBJ1-6	TGTGCCAGTAGAACCGGGACTGGGCCTAATTCACCCCTCCACTTT	CASRTGTGPNSPLHF
few	.	TRBV20-1	TRBJ1-6	TGCAGTGCTAGTCCCGCAGGGCGAGATTCACCCCTCCACTTT	CSASPAGRDSPLHF
.	TRBD1	TRBV23-1	TRBJ2-5	TGCGCCAGCAGTCTCCCCGGGGGGTTTTGGGACAGGGGATTTTTCCGGGAGACCCAGTACTTC	CASSLPGGFWDRGFFRETQYF